These 4 T cell receptor beta chains share one sample of origin, sequenced in a study of cytomegalovirus exposure and HLA in healthy donors. The PCR made use of 60 Vbeta and 13 Jbeta primers. Produced via immunoSEQ multiplex PCR; TCRdb's table is partial and in-frame only. The profile shows tens of thousands of clones, about four fifths of them singletons. Sequenced: PBMCs. The source of these receptors is a male donor in good health and CMV-seropositive.

This clone has more than one count but fewer than ten. The rearrangement links TRBV5-6 to TRBJ2-5; possibly TRBD1 for D (5 bases). The V gene lost 0 bases and the J gene lost 4 bases, with 10 bases spanning the gap. The CDR3 loop spans 14 amino acids. Germline V gives CDR1 SGHDT, CDR2 YYEEEE. The chain's CDR3 is CASSLVLGRETQYF. DNA of the CDR3: TGTGCCAGCAGCTTGGTCCTGGGGCGAGAGACCCAGTACTTC.

This clone occurred a few times. The CDR3 DNA reads TGTGCCAGCAGCCAAGAGCACCAGGGCATGAACACTGAAGCTTTCTTT. This translates into CASSQEHQGMNTEAFF. V and J are TRBV4-2 and TRBJ1-1, with TRBD1 as a possible D gene (5 bases). The CDR3 loop spans 16 amino acids. The V end lost 0 bases, the J end lost 0 bases, and 11 bases lay between the germline ends. Germline CDR1 reads LGHNA; CDR2 reads YNFKEQ.

This chain joins TRBV2 and TRBJ1-1; D may be TRBD1 (5 bases). This CDR3 is 13 amino acids long. Germline loops: CDR1 SNHLY, CDR2 FYNNEI. V lost 0 bases to trimming and J lost 11 bases, with 13 bases between them. The CDR3 sequence: CASSEAARAKAFF. The CDR3 region has the DNA TGTGCCAGCAGTGAAGCGGCCAGGGCAAAGGCTTTCTTT. The whole variable domain, filled in from reference TRBV2 and TRBJ1-1, reads EPEVTQTPSHQVTQMGQEVILRCVPISNHLYFYWYRQILGQKVEFLVSFYNNEISEKSEIFDDQFSVERPDGSNFTLKIRSTKLEDSAMYFCASSEAARAKAFFGQGTRLTVV.

The chain links TRBV21-1 to TRBJ1-3. TRBV21-1 is a recognized pseudogene. The CDR3 has 10 amino acids. CDR3 sequence: CEATGNTIYF. Written as DNA, the CDR3 is TGCGAGGCGACTGGAAACACCATATATTTT.